The entry below gives a single TCR beta chain sequence along with its context. Enrolment of Seattle patients took place during active infection, and they were followed longitudinally. This sample was taken from a study of blood T cell repertoires in COVID-19. Across the study: Sources were T cells, B-cell-depleted T cells, or PBMCs; the material itself was cDNA or gDNA.

V dropped 0 bases and J dropped 3; count of bases not matched to a gene: 9. The CDR3 runs 17 residues. Germline values: CDR1 LNHDA, CDR2 SQIVND (reference sequence). Profiled with immunoSEQ multiplex PCR; TCRdb holds only in-frame clones, not every one. The data show 150,000 to 200,000 clones, with 81% seen just once and approximately 12% held by the top ten. The sequenced sample was peripheral blood. The J gene is TRBJ1-1, the V gene TRBV19; 8 nucleotides align to TRBD1. The clonotype originates from a woman of 80 years or more with COVID-19, enrolled during active disease. The CDR3 loop is CASSIDRFLDRDTEAFF. The CDR3 DNA follows: TGTGCCAGTAGTATAGATCGGTTCTTGGACAGGGACACTGAAGCTTTCTTT. The variable domain in full, completed from reference TRBV19 and TRBJ1-1, reads DGGITQSPKYLFRKEGQNVTLSCEQNLNHDAMYWYRQDPGQGLRLIYYSQIVNDFQKGDIAEGYSVSREKKESFPLTVTSAQKNPTAFYLCASSIDRFLDRDTEAFFGQGTRLTVV.